Below, one TCR beta chain is given with its context. Its cognate antigen is unknown. The record originates from a study of T cell responses to AZD1222 COVID-19 vaccine. Overall study context: Second-dose timings of about 4 or about 12 weeks were pooled.

Findings and caveats of the study: The donors showed a predominance of white British ancestry and of females, with possible underestimation of clonal diversity. A rise in Spike-specific TCR breadth and depth followed two AZD1222 doses. At study baseline, merely five or six AZD1222 recipients were seropositive.

This CDR3 region has 18 residues. The junction had 10 bases not matched to a gene; V was cut back by 3 bases and J by 0 bases. Germline V gene data show CDR1 as LNHDA and CDR2 as SQIVND (reference sequence). This table comes from immunoSEQ multiplex PCR, and its TCRdb copy is limited to in-frame clones, with some not included. This sample has 100,000 or so clones, with about 90% found just once. This material consisted of peripheral blood, taken on day 0 of AZD1222 vaccination. The chain joins TRBV19 to TRBJ1-1; 10 bases are a match to TRBD1. This clonotype originated in an adult in good health. The CDR3 region is CASSIWTGGHIMNTEAFF. In DNA form, the CDR3 reads TGTGCCAGTAGTATCTGGACAGGGGGTCACATCATGAACACTGAAGCTTTCTTT. Full variable domain (missing parts from reference TRBV19 and TRBJ1-1): DGGITQSPKYLFRKEGQNVTLSCEQNLNHDAMYWYRQDPGQGLRLIYYSQIVNDFQKGDIAEGYSVSREKKESFPLTVTSAQKNPTAFYLCASSIWTGGHIMNTEAFFGQGTRLTVV.